This section outlines one TCR beta chain sequence together with its context. The study sampled nominally healthy donors, though unrecorded immune exposures were likely. 13 Jbeta primers and 60 Vbeta primers were used for the PCR. Profiling relied on immunoSEQ multiplex PCR, and the TCRdb table lists in-frame clones only, not all of them. The repertoire holds approximately 150,000 clones, 70% to 85% seen once, with 1.5% to 2.5% in the top ten. This sample is part of a study of cytomegalovirus exposure and HLA in healthy donors. The CDR3 covers 18 residues. Losses at the gene ends were 5 bases for V and 4 bases for J; bases not matched to a gene: 16. Germline assignment: CDR1 SGHTA and CDR2 FQGTGA.

The chain uses TRBV7-3 and TRBJ2-7, with 11 positions matching TRBD2. This receptor was obtained from a woman aged 40 to 55 in good health and CMV-seronegative. The sequenced material came from PBMCs. The CDR3: CASSRAATSGGPPYEQYF. The DNA of the CDR3 is TGTGCCAGCAGCCGAGCGGCTACTAGCGGGGGTCCCCCGTACGAGCAGTACTTC.